The clone carrying this T cell receptor (beta chain) was recorded at least ten times. Its antigen is not known. This specimen belongs to a study of CD8 T cells in ankylosing spondylitis. Germline V gene data show CDR1 as SQVTM and CDR2 as ANQGSEA. The CDR3 extends over 12 amino acids. The V segment lost 7 bases and the J segment 2 bases; nucleotides outside the gene matches: 4. Quantitative 5'-RACE was performed with molecular barcodes, and it yielded the TCR beta libraries. TCRdb redid the calling of the 5' RACE reads with MiXCR, one entry per CDR3 protein. The sample shows some 95,000 distinct CDR3 sequences, roughly 10% of them seen only once. Study observations and caveats: A motif in TCR beta, a set of roughly 8 highly homologous variants, appeared characteristic of ankylosing spondylitis blood.

The V call is TRBV29-1, the J call TRBJ2-5, with 7 bases identical to TRBD1. Sequencing used blood, either unsorted or a sorted T cell fraction (not recorded which). This receptor was taken from a male donor with ankylosing spondylitis or in good health (not recorded which). The CDR3 spells CSDRDSQETQYF. As DNA, the CDR3 is TGCAGCGACCGGGACAGTCAAGAGACCCAGTACTTC.